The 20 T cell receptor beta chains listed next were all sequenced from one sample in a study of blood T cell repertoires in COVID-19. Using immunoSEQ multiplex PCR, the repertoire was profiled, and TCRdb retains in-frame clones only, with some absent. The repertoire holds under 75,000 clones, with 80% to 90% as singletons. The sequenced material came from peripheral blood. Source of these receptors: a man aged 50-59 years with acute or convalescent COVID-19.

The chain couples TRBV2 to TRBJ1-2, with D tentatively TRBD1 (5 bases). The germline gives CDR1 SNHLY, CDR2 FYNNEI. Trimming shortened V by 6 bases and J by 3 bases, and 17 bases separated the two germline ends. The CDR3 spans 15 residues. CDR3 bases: TGTGCCAGCAGCGGGAGGCGGTTACAGGACTATGGCTACACCTTC. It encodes CASSGRRLQDYGYTF.

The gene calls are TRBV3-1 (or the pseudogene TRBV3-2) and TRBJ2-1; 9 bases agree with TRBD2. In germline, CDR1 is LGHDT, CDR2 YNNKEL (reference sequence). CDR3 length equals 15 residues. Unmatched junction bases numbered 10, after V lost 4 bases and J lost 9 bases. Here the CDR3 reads CASSPLAGEKGEQFF. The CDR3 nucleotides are TGTGCCAGCAGCCCCTTAGCGGGAGAAAAGGGTGAGCAGTTCTTC.

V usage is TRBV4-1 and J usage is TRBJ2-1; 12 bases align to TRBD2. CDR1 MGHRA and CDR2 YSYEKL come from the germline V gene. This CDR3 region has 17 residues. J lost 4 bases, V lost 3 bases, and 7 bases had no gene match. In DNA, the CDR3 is TGCGCCAGCAGCCAGAGCTCCGGGACTAGCGGGTACAATGAGCAGTTCTTC. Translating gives CASSQSSGTSGYNEQFF.

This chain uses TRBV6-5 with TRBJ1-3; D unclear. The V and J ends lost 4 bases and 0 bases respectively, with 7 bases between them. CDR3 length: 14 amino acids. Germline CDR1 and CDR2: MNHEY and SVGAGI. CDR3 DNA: TGTGCCAGCAGTTCTGCCGGCTCTGGAAACACCATATATTTT. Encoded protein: CASSSAGSGNTIYF.

In nucleotides, the CDR3 is TGTGCCAGCAGGAGCACCAACCAAGAGACCCAGTACTTC. The encoded protein is CASRSTNQETQYF. The V call is TRBV12-3 or TRBV12-4, the J call TRBJ2-5; D unclear. The CDR3 totals 13 residues. Deletions cut 6 bases from V and 0 bases from J, with 8 bases between.

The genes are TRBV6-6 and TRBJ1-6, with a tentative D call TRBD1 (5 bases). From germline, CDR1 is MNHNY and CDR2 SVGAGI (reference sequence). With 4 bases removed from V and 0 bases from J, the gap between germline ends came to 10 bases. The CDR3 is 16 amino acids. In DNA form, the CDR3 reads TGTGCCAGCAGTTGGGACGGGAGCTCCTATAATTCACCCCTCCACTTT. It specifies CASSWDGSSYNSPLHF.

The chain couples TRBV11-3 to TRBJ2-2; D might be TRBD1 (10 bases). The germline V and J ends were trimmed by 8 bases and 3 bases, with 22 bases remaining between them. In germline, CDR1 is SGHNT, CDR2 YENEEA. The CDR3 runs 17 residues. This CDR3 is CASGTGAAGGDTGELFF. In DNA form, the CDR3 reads TGTGCCAGCGGGACAGGGGCCGCGGGAGGGGACACCGGGGAGCTGTTTTTT.

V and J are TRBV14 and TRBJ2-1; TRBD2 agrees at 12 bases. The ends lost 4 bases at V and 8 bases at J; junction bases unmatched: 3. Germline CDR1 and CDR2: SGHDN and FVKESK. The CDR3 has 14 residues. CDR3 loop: CASSPRLAGDEQFF. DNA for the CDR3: TGTGCCAGCAGCCCCCGACTAGCGGGAGATGAGCAGTTCTTC. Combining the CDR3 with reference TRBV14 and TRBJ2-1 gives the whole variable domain EAGVTQFPSHSVIEKGQTVTLRCDPISGHDNLYWYRRVMGKEIKFLLHFVKESKQDESGMPNNRFLAERTGGTYSTLKVQPAELEDSGVYFCASSPRLAGDEQFFGPGTRLTVL.

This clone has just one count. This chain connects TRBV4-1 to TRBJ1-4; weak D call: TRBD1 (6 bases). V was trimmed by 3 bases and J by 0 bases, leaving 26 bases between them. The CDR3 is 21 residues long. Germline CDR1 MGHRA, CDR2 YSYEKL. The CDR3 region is CASSHPSLGRGALSTNEKLFF. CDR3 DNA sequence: TGCGCCAGCAGCCACCCCTCCCTTGGCCGGGGGGCTCTTTCAACTAATGAAAAACTGTTTTTT.

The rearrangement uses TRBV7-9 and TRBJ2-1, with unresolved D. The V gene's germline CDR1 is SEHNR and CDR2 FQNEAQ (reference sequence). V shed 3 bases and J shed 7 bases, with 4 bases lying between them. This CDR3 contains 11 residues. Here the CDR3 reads CASSFLNEQFF. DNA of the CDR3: TGTGCCAGCAGCTTCCTAAATGAGCAGTTCTTC.

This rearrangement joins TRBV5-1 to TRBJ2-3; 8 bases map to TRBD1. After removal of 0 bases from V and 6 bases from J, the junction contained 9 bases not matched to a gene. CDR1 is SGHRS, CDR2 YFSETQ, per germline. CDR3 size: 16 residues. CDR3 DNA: TGCGCCAGCAGCTTGGGGGGACAGGCAGGGAGCGATACGCAGTATTTT. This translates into CASSLGGQAGSDTQYF.

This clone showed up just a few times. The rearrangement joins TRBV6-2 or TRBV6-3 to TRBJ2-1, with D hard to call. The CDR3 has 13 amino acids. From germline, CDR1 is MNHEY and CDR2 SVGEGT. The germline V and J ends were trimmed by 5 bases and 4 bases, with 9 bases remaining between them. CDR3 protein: CASSTAGYNEQFF. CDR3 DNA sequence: TGTGCCAGCAGTACCGCAGGTTACAATGAGCAGTTCTTC.

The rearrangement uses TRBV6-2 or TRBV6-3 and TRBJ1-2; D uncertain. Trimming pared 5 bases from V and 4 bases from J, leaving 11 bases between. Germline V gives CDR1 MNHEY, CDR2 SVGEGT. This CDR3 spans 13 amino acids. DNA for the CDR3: TGTGCCAGCAGTAACAGCCATCTCTATGGCTACACCTTC. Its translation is CASSNSHLYGYTF.

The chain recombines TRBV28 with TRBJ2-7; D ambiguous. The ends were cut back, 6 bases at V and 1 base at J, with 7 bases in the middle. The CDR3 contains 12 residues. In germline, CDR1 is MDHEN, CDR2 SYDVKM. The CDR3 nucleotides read TGTGCCAGCAGCCACCGGTCCTACGAGCAGTACTTC. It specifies CASSHRSYEQYF.

CDR3 sequence: CASSSPRSSGNTIYF. For the CDR3, the DNA is TGTGCCAGCAGTTCCCCTCGTAGCTCTGGAAACACCATATATTTT. This rearrangement joins TRBV6-1 to TRBJ1-3; D is ambiguous. Trimming removed 5 bases at V and 0 bases at J, with 11 bases between. The length of the CDR3 is 15 residues. Germline CDR1 reads MNHNS; CDR2 reads SASEGT.

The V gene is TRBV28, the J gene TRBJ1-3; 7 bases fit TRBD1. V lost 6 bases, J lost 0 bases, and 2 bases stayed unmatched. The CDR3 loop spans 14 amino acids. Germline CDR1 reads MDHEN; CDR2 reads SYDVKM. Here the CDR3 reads CASRRQGSGNTIYF. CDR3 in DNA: TGTGCCAGCAGACGACAGGGCTCTGGAAACACCATATATTTT.

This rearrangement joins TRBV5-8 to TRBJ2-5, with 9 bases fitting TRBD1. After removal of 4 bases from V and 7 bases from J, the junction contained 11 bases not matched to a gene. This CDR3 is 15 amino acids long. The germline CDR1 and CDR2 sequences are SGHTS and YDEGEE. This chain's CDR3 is CASSMGQGERGTQYF. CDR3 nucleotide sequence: TGTGCCAGCAGCATGGGACAGGGCGAAAGAGGGACCCAGTACTTC.

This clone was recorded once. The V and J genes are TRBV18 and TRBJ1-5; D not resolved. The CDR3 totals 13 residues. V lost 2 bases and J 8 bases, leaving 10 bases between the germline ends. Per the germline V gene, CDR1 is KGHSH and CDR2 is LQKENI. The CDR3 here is CASSPGLFEPQHF. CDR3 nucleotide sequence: TGTGCCAGCTCACCAGGGCTTTTTGAGCCCCAGCATTTT.

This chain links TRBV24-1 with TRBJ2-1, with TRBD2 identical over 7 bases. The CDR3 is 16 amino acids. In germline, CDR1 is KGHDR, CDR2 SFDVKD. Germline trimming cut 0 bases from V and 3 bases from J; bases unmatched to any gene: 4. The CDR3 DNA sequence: TGTGCCACCAGTGATTTGAAAAGCGGGATCTACAATGAGCAGTTCTTC. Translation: CATSDLKSGIYNEQFF.

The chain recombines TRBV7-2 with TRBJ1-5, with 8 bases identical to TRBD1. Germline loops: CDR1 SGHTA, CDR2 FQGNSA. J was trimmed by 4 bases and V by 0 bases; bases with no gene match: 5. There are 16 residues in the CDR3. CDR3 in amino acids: CASSLAATGGNQPQHF. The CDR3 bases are TGTGCCAGCAGCTTAGCCGCTACAGGGGGGAATCAGCCCCAGCATTTT.